The clone carrying this T cell receptor beta chain was recorded at least ten times. TCRdb re-called the RT-PCR reads through MiXCR, storing one row per CDR3 protein. The profile shows hundreds of thousands of distinct CDR3 sequences, 11% to 15% of them singletons. The length of the CDR3 is 14 residues. CDR1 and CDR2 (germline): SQVTM, ANQGSEA. The junction had 9 bases not matched to a gene; V was cut back by 7 bases and J by 1 base. The chain combines TRBV29-1 with TRBJ2-5; 7 bases are shared with TRBD1. This TCR came from a female donor in good health, serving as a healthy control. Sample: memory CD4+ T cells from blood. CDR3 coding DNA: TGCAGCGCCGTCAGGGGGACAGCCCAAGAGACCCAGTACTTC. It is translated as CSAVRGTAQETQYF.